This T cell receptor (beta chain) appears in the sequencing data of a study of OX40 agonist ivuxolimab in advanced cancers. Across the study: Ivuxolimab doses were 0.01, 0.1, 0.3, 1.5, 3 or 10 mg/kg every 2 weeks.

Here immunoSEQ multiplex PCR was the method, and the copy in TCRdb shows in-frame clones only, minus some. This repertoire shows nearly 80,000 clones, over 75% found once; its top ten account for 3% to 4.5%. In the case of this clone: The antigen is not known.

Regarding the study as a whole: Expanded clones belonging to CD8+ T cells outnumbered, on average, those of CD4+.

CDR1 SGHRS and CDR2 YFSETQ come from the germline V gene. The CDR3 length is 16 residues. V shed 2 bases and J shed 0 bases, with 11 bases lying between them. Material: CD4+ or CD8+ T cells sorted from blood, obtained in a trial of the OX40 agonist ivuxolimab. The chain joins TRBV5-1 to TRBJ1-4; D is unclear. This receptor was taken from an adult with an advanced solid tumor such as melanoma, head and neck, liver or kidney cancer. The CDR3 loop reads CASSFLPVATNEKLFF. CDR3 nucleotides: TGCGCCAGCAGCTTTCTGCCAGTTGCAACTAATGAAAAACTGTTTTTT.